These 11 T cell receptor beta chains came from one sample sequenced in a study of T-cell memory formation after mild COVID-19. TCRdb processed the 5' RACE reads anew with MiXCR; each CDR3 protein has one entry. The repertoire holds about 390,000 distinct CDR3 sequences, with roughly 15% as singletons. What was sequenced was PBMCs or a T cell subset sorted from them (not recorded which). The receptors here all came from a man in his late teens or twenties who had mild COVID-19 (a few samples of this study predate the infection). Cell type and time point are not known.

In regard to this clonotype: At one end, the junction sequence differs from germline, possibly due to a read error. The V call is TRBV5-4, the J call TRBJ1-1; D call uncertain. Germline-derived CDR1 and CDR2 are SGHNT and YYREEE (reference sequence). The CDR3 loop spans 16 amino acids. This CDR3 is CASSLPRPTFEAPRAF. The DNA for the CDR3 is TGTGCCAGCAGCTTACCCCGCCCTACCTTCGAGGCGCCACGGGCCTTT.

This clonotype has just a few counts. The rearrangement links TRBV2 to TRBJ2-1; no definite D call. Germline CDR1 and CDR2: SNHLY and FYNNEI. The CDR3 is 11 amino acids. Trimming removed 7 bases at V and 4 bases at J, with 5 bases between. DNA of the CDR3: TGTGCCAGCACCGAGTACAATGAGCAGTTCTTC. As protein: CASTEYNEQFF.

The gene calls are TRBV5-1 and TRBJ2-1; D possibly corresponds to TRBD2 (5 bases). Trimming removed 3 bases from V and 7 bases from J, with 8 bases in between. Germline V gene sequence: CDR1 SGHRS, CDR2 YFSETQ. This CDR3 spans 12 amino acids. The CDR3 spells CASSWRWNEQFF. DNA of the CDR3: TGCGCCAGCAGCTGGAGGTGGAATGAGCAGTTCTTC. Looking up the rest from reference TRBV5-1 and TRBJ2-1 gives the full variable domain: KAGVTQTPRYLIKTRGQQVTLSCSPISGHRSVSWYQQTPGQGLQFLFEYFSETQRNKGNFPGRFSGRQFSNSRSEMNVSTLELGDSALYLCASSWRWNEQFFGPGTRLTVL.

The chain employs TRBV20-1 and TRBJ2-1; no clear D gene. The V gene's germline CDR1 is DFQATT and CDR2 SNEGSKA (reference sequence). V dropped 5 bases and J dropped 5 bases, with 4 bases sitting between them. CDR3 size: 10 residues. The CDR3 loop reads CSAPDNEQFF. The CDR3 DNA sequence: TGCAGTGCTCCGGACAATGAGCAGTTCTTC.

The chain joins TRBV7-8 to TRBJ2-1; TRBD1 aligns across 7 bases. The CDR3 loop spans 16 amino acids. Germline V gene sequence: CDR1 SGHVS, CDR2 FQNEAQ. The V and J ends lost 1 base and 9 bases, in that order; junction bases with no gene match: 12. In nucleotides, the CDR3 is TGTGCCAGCAGCTTAGGACCTTTCGGACAGGCTGCTGAGCAGTTCTTC. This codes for CASSLGPFGQAAEQFF.

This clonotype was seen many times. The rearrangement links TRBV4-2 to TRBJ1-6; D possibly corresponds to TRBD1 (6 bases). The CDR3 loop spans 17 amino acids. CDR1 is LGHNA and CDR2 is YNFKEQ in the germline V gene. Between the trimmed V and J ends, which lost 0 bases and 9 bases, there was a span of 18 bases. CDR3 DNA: TGTGCCAGCAGCCAAGAGGCGCGTGGGCGAGGGGGTTCACCCCTCCACTTT. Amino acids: CASSQEARGRGGSPLHF.

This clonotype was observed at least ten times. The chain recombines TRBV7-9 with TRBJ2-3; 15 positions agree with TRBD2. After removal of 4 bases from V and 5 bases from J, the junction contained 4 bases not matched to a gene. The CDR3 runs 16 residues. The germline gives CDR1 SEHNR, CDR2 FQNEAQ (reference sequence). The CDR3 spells CASSSPGLAGGDTQYF. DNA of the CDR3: TGTGCCAGCAGCTCTCCGGGACTAGCGGGGGGAGATACGCAGTATTTT.

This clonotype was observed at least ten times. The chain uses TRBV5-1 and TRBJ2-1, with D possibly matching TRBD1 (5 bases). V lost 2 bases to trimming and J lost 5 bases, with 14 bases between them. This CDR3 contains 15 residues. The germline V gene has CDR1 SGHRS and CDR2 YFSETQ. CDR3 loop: CASSFLAGWDNEQFF. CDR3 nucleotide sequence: TGCGCCAGCAGCTTTTTGGCAGGGTGGGACAATGAGCAGTTCTTC.

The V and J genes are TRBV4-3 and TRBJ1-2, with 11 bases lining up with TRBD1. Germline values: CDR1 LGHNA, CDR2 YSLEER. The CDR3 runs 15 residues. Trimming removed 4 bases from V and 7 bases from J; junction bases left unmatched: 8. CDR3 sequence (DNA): TGCGCCAGCAGCCGCCGGGACAGGGGGTTCGGTGGCTACACCTTC. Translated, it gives CASSRRDRGFGGYTF.

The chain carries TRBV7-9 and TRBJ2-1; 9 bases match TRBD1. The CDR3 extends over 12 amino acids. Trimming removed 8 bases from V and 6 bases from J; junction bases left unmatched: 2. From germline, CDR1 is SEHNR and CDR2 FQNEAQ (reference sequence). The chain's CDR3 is CASRGQGNEQFF. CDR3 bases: TGTGCCAGCCGGGGACAGGGCAATGAGCAGTTCTTC.

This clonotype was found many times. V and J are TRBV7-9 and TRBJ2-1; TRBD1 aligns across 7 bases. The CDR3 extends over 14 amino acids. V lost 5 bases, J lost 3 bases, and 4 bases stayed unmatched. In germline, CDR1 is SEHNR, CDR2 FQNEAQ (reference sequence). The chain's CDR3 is CASSPGQSYNEQFF. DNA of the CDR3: TGTGCCAGCAGCCCGGGACAGAGCTACAATGAGCAGTTCTTC.